One and the same sample provided the 14 T cell receptor beta chains below, sequenced in a study of a mutant IDH1 vaccine in newly diagnosed glioma. Some clones are missing from TCRdb's copy, which holds only in-frame ones; the method was immunoSEQ multiplex PCR. The sample yields nearly 30,000 clones, around 87% seen once. Noted time point: week 5, during vaccination. All doses held 300 ug of mutant IDH1 20-mer peptide, with topical imiquimod. For these receptors, no antigen is known. Sequences were derived from peripheral blood mononuclear cells (PBMCs), sampled from a glioma patient whose treatment included an IDH1 peptide vaccine. These receptor sequences come from a woman between 40 and 50 years old with glioma. Some clones in this sample may be carry-over from other donors' samples.

This sequence joins TRBV18 and TRBJ1-4, with D tentatively TRBD1 (5 bases). This CDR3 contains 16 residues. In germline, CDR1 is KGHSH, CDR2 LQKENI. V lost 3 bases, J lost 7 bases, and 18 bases lay in between. CDR3 coding DNA: TGTGCCAGCTCACCCGGGGAGCCAGGAGGGGTTGAAAAACTGTTTTTT. This sequence encodes CASSPGEPGGVEKLFF.

The gene calls are TRBV4-3 and TRBJ1-2, with TRBD1 identical over 8 bases. Unmatched junction bases numbered 8, after V lost 6 bases and J lost 8 bases. The CDR3 has 13 amino acids. Germline assignment: CDR1 LGHNA and CDR2 YSLEER. CDR3 protein: CASRGDRFGGYTF. In nucleotides, the CDR3 is TGCGCCAGCAGGGGGGACAGGTTCGGAGGCTACACCTTC.

J is TRBJ1-1 and V is TRBV18; D might be TRBD1 (5 bases). There are 13 residues in the CDR3. Germline CDR1 is KGHSH and CDR2 is LQKENI. Trimming cost V 2 bases and J 2 bases, with 6 bases left between them. CDR3 nucleotide sequence: TGTGCCAGCTCACCAAGGGGAAACACTGAAGCTTTCTTT. It is translated as CASSPRGNTEAFF.

The genes are TRBV7-2 and TRBJ2-4; 7 nucleotides match TRBD1. The CDR3 extends over 17 amino acids. With 3 bases clipped from V and 4 bases from J, the junction kept 12 bases outside the gene matches. Germline values: CDR1 SGHTA, CDR2 FQGNSA. CDR3 sequence: CASSFNFRDSSKNIQYF. The CDR3 bases are TGTGCCAGCAGCTTCAACTTCCGGGACAGCAGTAAAAACATTCAGTACTTC.

The table lists this clone with a few counts. The chain uses TRBV11-3 and TRBJ2-3; 7 bases match TRBD1. Looked up from germline, CDR1 is SGHNT and CDR2 is YENEEA. With V trimmed by 2 bases and J by 3 bases, 5 bases remained unmatched. This CDR3 contains 15 residues. The chain's CDR3 is CASSLMGQRTDTQYF. As DNA, the CDR3 is TGTGCCAGCAGCTTAATGGGACAGAGGACAGATACGCAGTATTTT. The whole variable domain, remainder taken from reference TRBV11-3 and TRBJ2-3, is EAGVVQSPRYKIIEKKQPVAFWCNPISGHNTLYWYLQNLGQGPELLIRYENEEAVDDSQLPKDRFSAERLKGVDSTLKIQPAELGDSAVYLCASSLMGQRTDTQYFGPGTRLTVL.

This chain uses TRBV6-1 with TRBJ2-7; no definite D call. The CDR3 covers 15 residues. V was cut by 0 bases and J by 4 bases, with 13 bases left in between. Germline V gene data show CDR1 as MNHNS and CDR2 as SASEGT. CDR3 sequence reads: CASSEATAPSYEQYF. As DNA, the CDR3 is TGTGCCAGCAGTGAAGCGACGGCTCCAAGTTACGAGCAGTACTTC.

V usage is TRBV5-4 and J usage is TRBJ1-4, with D hard to call. This CDR3 region has 14 residues. V gave up 2 bases and J gave up 8 bases, with 13 bases separating them. Germline V gene sequence: CDR1 SGHNT, CDR2 YYREEE (reference sequence). This CDR3 is CASSFGPQREKLFF. For the CDR3, the DNA is TGTGCCAGCAGCTTCGGGCCCCAGAGAGAAAAACTGTTTTTT.

The sample holds a few counts of this clone. CDR3 DNA sequence: TGTGCCAGCAGCGACCGGGACCAGGGAGATACGCAGTATTTT. It is translated as CASSDRDQGDTQYF. The chain has TRBV9 and TRBJ2-3; perhaps D is TRBD1 or TRBD2 (5 bases each). The germline gives CDR1 SGDLS, CDR2 YYNGEE. The CDR3 length is 14 residues. V gave up 3 bases and J gave up 5 bases, with 13 bases separating them.

As DNA, the CDR3 is TGTGCCATCAGTGGTCAGACAGGGGGCGCGATGGATGAGCAGTTCTTC. Translation: CAISGQTGGAMDEQFF. This chain connects TRBV10-3 to TRBJ2-1; 10 nucleotides match TRBD1. The junction had 11 bases not matched to a gene; V was cut back by 4 bases and J by 8 bases. Germline lookup yields CDR1 ENHRY and CDR2 SYGVKD. This CDR3 is built from 16 residues.

The chain is built from TRBV19 and TRBJ2-6; D call uncertain. V was shortened by 7 bases and J by 4 bases, with 8 bases between the two germline ends. Germline values: CDR1 LNHDA, CDR2 SQIVND (reference sequence). The CDR3 is made up of 13 amino acids. CDR3 sequence (DNA): TGTGCCAGTAAGGCCTTCGGGGCCAACGTCCTGACTTTC. It encodes CASKAFGANVLTF.

The rearrangement links TRBV4-1 to TRBJ1-5; no firm D call. The V end was cut by 0 bases, the J end by 0 bases, with 9 bases between. The CDR3 runs 16 residues. Germline CDR1 is MGHRA and CDR2 is YSYEKL. CDR3 protein: CASSQDTDHSNQPQHF. CDR3 coding DNA: TGCGCCAGCAGCCAAGACACAGACCATAGCAATCAGCCCCAGCATTTT.

The J gene is TRBJ2-7, the V gene TRBV28; tentative D call: TRBD1 (6 bases). The V gene's germline CDR1 is MDHEN and CDR2 SYDVKM. V was trimmed by 6 bases and J by 2 bases, leaving 14 bases between them. The CDR3 length is 14 residues. The CDR3 protein is CASRDRQSTYEQYF. For the CDR3, the DNA is TGTGCCAGCAGAGACAGGCAATCAACCTACGAGCAGTACTTC.

The chain has TRBV23-1 and TRBJ2-3; 8 bases align to TRBD1. TRBV23-1 belongs to the ORF category, with a function that is uncertain. Trimming at V came to 7 bases and at J to 2 bases, leaving 17 bases not matched to a gene. The CDR3 sequence is 18 residues long. CDR3 bases: TGCGCCAGCACCCGAAGATCCACCGGGACAGGACCCACAGATACGCAGTATTTT. Protein sequence: CASTRRSTGTGPTDTQYF.

V usage is TRBV28 and J usage is TRBJ2-4, with 7 bases lining up with TRBD2. This CDR3 spans 14 amino acids. The junction had 7 bases not matched to a gene; V was cut back by 8 bases and J by 3 bases. Germline CDR1 reads MDHEN; CDR2 reads SYDVKM. The CDR3 loop reads CASRPGGGKNIQYF. In nucleotides, the CDR3 is TGTGCCAGCCGCCCGGGGGGAGGCAAAAACATTCAGTACTTC.